The rows below give T cell receptor beta chains drawn from one sample of a study of T cells after yellow fever vaccination. A single record per CDR3 protein comes from TCRdb applying MiXCR to the 5' RACE reads. The data show 250,000 or so distinct CDR3 sequences, 6.5% to 7.5% seen once. Sequenced material: CD4+ T cells sorted from PBMCs, taken on the day of the yellow fever booster vaccination. Every receptor here comes from a man aged 25 to 40 who received the YFV17D yellow fever vaccine. Both conserved end residues are part of each CDR3. A D gene is named only where the DNA matches it firmly.

TRBV2 | TRBD1 | CASNGQGYAEAFF
TRBV11-2 | NA | CASSVTGTTTGELFF
TRBV6-5 | TRBD1 | CASSIQGERTEAFF
TRBV3-1 | NA | CASSQEQRRNEQFF
TRBV20-1 | NA | CSSPVAYEQYF
TRBV7-7 | NA | CASSLAEGTQYF
TRBV20-1 | NA | CSARDPRMGDEQFF
TRBV12-3/TRBV12-4 | NA | CASSLRLEANEQFF
TRBV2 | NA | CASRALGNSGANVLTF
TRBV28 | TRBD2 | CASSLLAGKIVSSEQFF
TRBV5-5 | TRBD1 | CASRLTGKYEQYF
TRBV5-8 | TRBD1 | CASSPGQRNYGYTF
TRBV7-9 | NA | CASSLRSGYEQYF
TRBV4-3 | NA | CASSQDRVLADEQFF
TRBV20-1 | TRBD2 | CSARDALLAGGSYEQYF
TRBV27 | NA | CASRARNNSPLHF
TRBV20-1 | TRBD2 | CSARVAGGPPDTQYF